One and the same sample provided the 18 T cell receptor beta chains below, sequenced in a study of T cells in Graves' hyperthyroidism and ophthalmopathy. Amplified TCR beta CDR3 regions came from RNA transcripts. A set of HTBI primers served as the primers for a first-round RT-PCR of the TCR CDR3. TCRdb reprocessed the multiplex PCR reads via MiXCR and lists one record per CDR3 protein. The sample includes hundreds of thousands of distinct CDR3 sequences, roughly 15% of them seen just once. The specimen sequenced was blood. The receptor source for this set is a young woman with Graves' hyperthyroidism.

This clonotype has just a few counts. The J gene is TRBJ2-7, the V gene TRBV7-9; TRBD2 might be the D (6 bases). The V end lost 1 base, the J end lost 6 bases, and 13 bases lay between the germline ends. The CDR3 extends over 14 amino acids. Germline loops: CDR1 SEHNR, CDR2 FQNEAQ (reference sequence). As DNA, the CDR3 is TGTGCCAGCAGCTTAGGGGCAGGGACTGGCGAGCAGTACTTC. Its protein product is CASSLGAGTGEQYF.

This clonotype was seen repeatedly, ten times or more. This chain links TRBV28 with TRBJ2-7; D tentatively reads TRBD1 or TRBD2 (5 bases each). The V and J ends lost 2 bases and 3 bases respectively, with 11 bases between them. The CDR3 has 14 residues. From germline, CDR1 is MDHEN and CDR2 SYDVKM. This chain's CDR3 is CASSLPRENYEQYF. CDR3 nucleotide sequence: TGTGCCAGCAGTTTACCCAGGGAGAACTACGAGCAGTACTTC.

The chain employs TRBV14 and TRBJ2-4; possibly TRBD2 for D (6 bases). Germline CDR1 is SGHDN and CDR2 is FVKESK. V lost 0 bases and J 6 bases, leaving 9 bases between the germline ends. The CDR3 is made up of 14 amino acids. CDR3 bases: TGTGCCAGCAGCCAAGATGGGACTTCAAACATTCAGTACTTC. Protein product: CASSQDGTSNIQYF.

This clonotype has at least ten counts. This chain uses TRBV7-3 with TRBJ2-1; the D call may be TRBD1 or TRBD2 (5 bases each). The length of the CDR3 is 20 residues. CDR1 SGHTA and CDR2 FQGTGA come from the germline V gene. Trimming stripped 5 bases from V and 6 bases from J, with 32 bases between. CDR3 sequence: CASSPQAARSGRRTLNEQFF. In DNA, the CDR3 is TGTGCCAGCAGCCCCCAGGCGGCCAGGTCGGGGCGCAGGACCCTCAATGAGCAGTTCTTC.

In its sample, this clonotype was seen a few times. J is TRBJ1-4 and V is TRBV28; TRBD1 might be the D (5 bases). V was cut by 3 bases and J by 6 bases, with 23 bases left in between. Per the germline V gene, CDR1 is MDHEN and CDR2 is SYDVKM. There are 18 residues in the CDR3. CDR3 sequence (DNA): TGTGCCAGCAGTTTGTACTCCTATGAGTTGGGGGGGGATGAAAAACTGTTTTTT. This encodes CASSLYSYELGGDEKLFF.

The chain recombines TRBV6-2 or TRBV6-3 with TRBJ1-1, with 7 nucleotides matching TRBD1. J was trimmed by 7 bases and V by 1 base; bases with no gene match: 3. CDR1 MNHEY and CDR2 SVGEGT come from the germline V gene. The CDR3 spans 13 residues. The CDR3 DNA reads as TGTGCCAGCAGTTACTTCCAGGGGGTTGAAGCTTTCTTT. It yields the protein CASSYFQGVEAFF.

This clonotype was detected many times. The rearrangement joins TRBV9 to TRBJ1-3, with a weak D call TRBD1 (6 bases). Germline CDR1 reads SGDLS; CDR2 reads YYNGEE. This CDR3 comprises 19 residues. V lost 1 base to trimming and J lost 0 bases, with 20 bases between them. CDR3 sequence (DNA): TGTGCCAGCAGCGTACATCCGCAACCAGGGGCTTTCTCTGGAAACACCATATATTTT. Protein sequence: CASSVHPQPGAFSGNTIYF.

This clonotype was recorded at least ten times. CDR3 DNA: TGCAGTGCCAATTGGCTCACAGATACGCAGTATTTT. Its translation: CSANWLTDTQYF. The V and J genes are TRBV20-1 and TRBJ2-3, with D unclear. V shed 6 bases and J shed 2 bases, with 9 bases lying between them. Per the germline V gene, CDR1 is DFQATT and CDR2 is SNEGSKA (reference sequence). CDR3 size: 12 residues.

This clonotype was seen repeatedly, ten times or more. This chain links TRBV3-1 with TRBJ1-3; no firm D call. CDR1 is LGHDT and CDR2 is YNNKEL in the germline V gene (reference sequence). The CDR3 runs to 14 residues. Trimming removed 4 bases at V and 0 bases at J, with 7 bases between. CDR3 sequence reads: CASSPASSGNTIYF. The CDR3 coding sequence is TGTGCCAGCAGCCCCGCTAGCTCTGGAAACACCATATATTTT.

This chain joins TRBV11-2 and TRBJ2-3; 12 nucleotides line up with TRBD2. There are 15 residues in the CDR3. Germline values: CDR1 SGHAT, CDR2 FQNNGV. J lost 3 bases, V lost 4 bases, and 2 bases had no gene match. The CDR3 sequence is CASSWTSGVTDTQYF. The CDR3 DNA reads TGTGCCAGCAGCTGGACTAGCGGGGTGACAGATACGCAGTATTTT.

CDR3: CASHPGGLGNQPQHF. DNA for the CDR3: TGTGCCAGCCACCCTGGTGGCTTGGGTAATCAGCCCCAGCATTTT. This sequence joins TRBV27 and TRBJ1-5; D remains ambiguous. V was cut by 8 bases and J by 4 bases, with 18 bases left in between. The germline CDR1 and CDR2 sequences are MNHEY and SMNVEV (reference sequence). The CDR3 extends over 15 amino acids.

This clonotype was recorded at least ten times. The J gene is TRBJ1-1, the V gene TRBV30; D not certain. The germline V and J ends were trimmed by 0 bases and 3 bases, with 8 bases remaining between them. The germline V gene has CDR1 GTSNPN and CDR2 SVGIG (reference sequence). This CDR3 contains 13 residues. In DNA form, the CDR3 reads TGTGCCTGGAGTGTCTTGAAGGACACTGAAGCTTTCTTT. Encoded protein: CAWSVLKDTEAFF.

The table lists this clonotype with a few counts. The V call is TRBV24-1, the J call TRBJ1-2, with 9 bases identical to TRBD1. This CDR3 contains 17 residues. CDR1 is KGHDR and CDR2 is SFDVKD in the germline V gene. The J segment lost 5 bases and the V segment lost 2 bases, leaving 11 bases of the junction unmatched. This CDR3 reads CATSDSGTGNGGYGYTF. The CDR3 DNA is TGTGCCACCAGTGATTCCGGGACAGGGAATGGGGGATATGGCTACACCTTC.

The V and J genes are TRBV29-1 and TRBJ1-1, with 7 bases lining up with TRBD1. This CDR3 region has 17 residues. V gave up 0 bases and J gave up 4 bases; unmatched junction bases: 14. In germline, CDR1 is SQVTM, CDR2 ANQGSEA. Here the CDR3 DNA reads TGCAGCGTTGAAGATCGGCTGAGACAGGGTTTTGGCACTGAAGCTTTCTTT. This codes for CSVEDRLRQGFGTEAFF.

This clonotype was detected ten times or more. The chain uses TRBV11-2 and TRBJ2-3, with TRBD2 as a possible D gene (6 bases). V shed 5 bases and J shed 5 bases, with 20 bases lying between them. CDR3 length: 16 residues. CDR1 is SGHAT, CDR2 FQNNGV, per germline. The CDR3 DNA reads as TGTGCCAGCAGCCCAGCCGCGCTCCTAGCGAAAGATACGCAGTATTTT. Encoded protein: CASSPAALLAKDTQYF.

This clonotype occurred many times. The chain couples TRBV11-2 to TRBJ2-7; D is perhaps TRBD1 (5 bases). This CDR3 comprises 14 residues. V lost 0 bases and J lost 2, with 8 bases in between. Looked up from germline, CDR1 is SGHAT and CDR2 is FQNNGV. CDR3: CASSLEAGTYEQYF. The CDR3 region has the DNA TGTGCCAGCAGCTTAGAGGCAGGGACCTACGAGCAGTACTTC.

This clonotype was counted between two and nine times. J is TRBJ2-2 and V is TRBV11-1; D possibly corresponds to TRBD2 (5 bases). The V and J ends lost 5 bases and 6 bases respectively, with 13 bases between them. The CDR3 is 14 residues long. Germline V lookup: CDR1 SGHAT, CDR2 FQDESV (reference sequence). This CDR3 reads CASSSSGSSGELFF. In DNA form, the CDR3 reads TGTGCCAGCAGCAGCAGCGGTTCTTCCGGGGAGCTGTTTTTT. Complete variable domain (other parts from reference TRBV11-1 and TRBJ2-2): EAEVAQSPRYKITEKSQAVAFWCDPISGHATLYWYRQILGQGPELLVQFQDESVVDDSQLPKDRFSAERLKGVDSTLKIQPAELGDSAMYLCASSSSGSSGELFFGEGSRLTVL.

V is TRBV30 and J is TRBJ2-7; TRBD2 matches at 7 bases. CDR1 is GTSNPN, CDR2 SVGIG, per germline (reference sequence). The CDR3 is made up of 13 amino acids. The CDR3: CAGALAVSYEQYF. As DNA, the CDR3 is TGTGCTGGCGCGCTAGCGGTATCCTACGAGCAGTACTTC.